This TCR beta chain was sequenced during a study of blood T cell repertoires in COVID-19. Study details: From T cells, B-cell-depleted T cells, or PBMCs came the material, which was cDNA or gDNA.

Original analysis: Estimated nucleated cell counts came from reference gene primer amplification. The method was immunoSEQ multiplex PCR; TCRdb's version includes in-frame clones alone and lacks a portion of them. The V and J calls and clone size were taken over from that table, and D and trimming were inferred from the DNA. Found here are approximately 150,000 clones, more than 70% of them singletons; the top ten hold 15% to 20%. Each recovered donor of Cohort 3 presented with two negative PCRs, clearance, or symptom resolution. The sample taken for sequencing was PBMCs or T cells enriched from blood (not recorded which). The clonotype originates from a man aged 55 to 70 who had recovered from COVID-19.

Written as DNA, the CDR3 is TGCAGCGTTGCACTGTCCGCGAACACCGGGGAGCTGTTTTTT. It specifies CSVALSANTGELFF. The rearrangement joins TRBV29-1 to TRBJ2-2; D gene ambiguous. The CDR3 covers 14 residues. CDR1 and CDR2 (germline): SQVTM, ANQGSEA. Trimming shortened V by 4 bases and J by 0 bases, and 9 bases separated the two germline ends.